Listed here are 14 T cell receptor beta chains from one sample, sequenced in a study of T cell repertoires in cytomegalovirus infection. Their recognized antigens are unknown. TCRdb redid the calling of the reads with MiXCR, one entry per CDR3 protein. In the table there are around 800,000 distinct CDR3 sequences, around a third of which are singletons. The source was cultured CD8+ T cells from PBMCs, collected from culture after CMV antigen stimulation. The receptors were sampled from a human donor in good health (CMV status not recorded). Some clones in this sample may be carry-over from other donors' samples.

The chain uses TRBV11-3 and TRBJ1-5; D is possibly TRBD1 (6 bases). CDR1 is SGHNT, CDR2 YENEEA, per germline. The CDR3 contains 16 residues. V was cut by 2 bases and J by 3 bases, with 14 bases left in between. CDR3 nucleotides: TGTGCCAGCAGCTTACGGATAGGGGGAGACAATCAGCCCCAGCATTTT. Its translation is CASSLRIGGDNQPQHF.

This clonotype occurred a few times. The genes are TRBV6-1 and TRBJ2-7; 10 positions match TRBD2. Germline values: CDR1 MNHNS, CDR2 SASEGT. The V gene end was trimmed by 5 bases and the J gene end by 6 bases; junction bases not matched to a gene: 10. The CDR3 covers 15 residues. CDR3 residues: CASSQTSGYRPEQYV. In DNA form, the CDR3 reads TGTGCCAGCAGTCAGACTAGCGGGTATCGGCCCGAGCAGTACGTC.

The V and J genes are TRBV10-2 and TRBJ1-5; 10 nucleotides line up with TRBD1. The germline V gene has CDR1 WSHSY and CDR2 SAAADI. The CDR3 covers 18 residues. The trim removed 7 bases at V and 0 bases at J, leaving 12 bases unmatched. DNA of the CDR3: TGCGCCAGCATGGACCGGGACAGGGGCTACTATAGCAATCAGCCCCAGCATTTT. Translated: CASMDRDRGYYSNQPQHF.

In the case of this clonotype: This may be a read error, as it is one base from a much larger clone. The chain employs TRBV7-6 and TRBJ2-3, with D possibly called TRBD1 or TRBD2 (5 bases each). Germline-derived CDR1 and CDR2 are SGHVS and FNYEAQ. The CDR3 covers 16 residues. V gave up 1 base and J gave up 1 base, with 12 bases separating them. This CDR3 is CASSLGPVGGTDTQYF. In nucleotides, the CDR3 is TGTGCCAGCAGCTTAGGCCCAGTGGGGGGCACAGATACGCAGTATTTT. Supplemented by reference TRBV7-6 and TRBJ2-3, the full variable domain reads GAGVSQSPRYKVTKRGQDVALRCDPISGHVSLYWYRQALGQGPEFLTYFNYEAQQDKSGLPNDRFSAERPEGSISTLTIQRTEQRDSAMYRCASSLGPVGGTDTQYFGPGTRLTVL.

The chain recombines TRBV9 with TRBJ1-2, with D unclear. This CDR3 comprises 17 residues. V lost 3 bases and J lost 3, with 21 bases in between. The germline V gene encodes CDR1 SGDLS and CDR2 YYNGEE. The CDR3 nucleotides read TGTGCCAGCAGCGAGAGGTTAGAAGAAGGGCCCGACTATGGCTACACCTTC. This translates into CASSERLEEGPDYGYTF.

This clonotype was counted only a few times. The rearrangement joins TRBV19 to TRBJ2-1; 10 nucleotides align to TRBD2. This CDR3 has 15 amino acids. J gave up 2 bases and V 6 bases, and 4 bases lay outside the gene matches. The V gene's germline CDR1 is LNHDA and CDR2 SQIVND (reference sequence). CDR3 residues: CASSHSGGTYNEQFF. The CDR3 nucleotides are TGTGCCAGTAGCCATAGCGGGGGGACCTACAATGAGCAGTTCTTC.

The V call is TRBV9, the J call TRBJ1-1; 7 bases are a match to TRBD1. CDR1 SGDLS and CDR2 YYNGEE come from the germline V gene. V was clipped by 3 bases and J by 0 bases; unmatched bases: 8. The CDR3 has 16 amino acids. The CDR3 loop is CASSAYPDRMNTEAFF. The CDR3 region has the DNA TGTGCCAGCAGCGCGTATCCGGACAGGATGAACACTGAAGCTTTCTTT. The complete variable domain, with remaining parts taken from reference TRBV9 and TRBJ1-1, reads DSGVTQTPKHLITATGQRVTLRCSPRSGDLSVYWYQQSLDQGLQFLIQYYNGEERAKGNILERFSAQQFPDLHSELNLSSLELGDSALYFCASSAYPDRMNTEAFFGQGTRLTVV.

The J gene is TRBJ2-1, the V gene TRBV7-9; unclear D gene. The V gene lost 6 bases and the J gene lost 5 bases, with 14 bases spanning the gap. The CDR3 covers 14 residues. Germline loops: CDR1 SEHNR, CDR2 FQNEAQ (reference sequence). The CDR3, as DNA: TGTGCCAGCAGTCCCGAGAATACTAACAATGAGCAGTTCTTC. Its protein product is CASSPENTNNEQFF.

This clonotype was seen a few times. The V call is TRBV7-9, the J call TRBJ2-1; D is ambiguous. CDR1 is SEHNR, CDR2 FQNEAQ, per germline (reference sequence). Trimming pared 6 bases from V and 10 bases from J, leaving 10 bases between. The CDR3 has 11 residues. The CDR3 is CASSSYGEQFF. CDR3 nucleotides: TGTGCCAGCAGTTCCTACGGCGAGCAGTTCTTC.

This clonotype was seen repeatedly, ten times or more. The chain joins TRBV7-6 to TRBJ2-3; 8 bases align to TRBD2. The CDR3 is made up of 17 amino acids. Germline V lookup: CDR1 SGHVS, CDR2 FNYEAQ. V lost 5 bases to trimming and J lost 0 bases; unmatched junction nucleotides: 10. CDR3 nucleotide sequence: TGTGCCAGCAGCCAAACACGGGGGGGCCACAGCACAGATACGCAGTATTTT. Translated, it gives CASSQTRGGHSTDTQYF.

This clonotype has a handful of counts. The V and J genes are TRBV6-5 and TRBJ2-1, with D possibly being TRBD1 or TRBD2 (5 bases each). The CDR3 extends over 16 amino acids. Looked up from germline, CDR1 is MNHEY and CDR2 is SVGAGI. V was clipped by 2 bases and J by 8 bases, with 19 bases between them. The CDR3 loop reads CASSYASGTRYDEQFF. In DNA, the CDR3 is TGTGCCAGCAGTTACGCCTCCGGGACGCGGTACGATGAGCAGTTCTTC.

The V gene is TRBV28, the J gene TRBJ1-5; 7 bases align to TRBD1. The J segment lost 5 bases and the V segment lost 5 bases, leaving 6 bases of the junction unmatched. Germline V gives CDR1 MDHEN, CDR2 SYDVKM. CDR3 size: 14 residues. CDR3 sequence: CASSPGDSYQPQHF. CDR3 in DNA: TGTGCCAGCAGTCCCGGGGACAGTTATCAGCCCCAGCATTTT.

This clonotype appeared a single time. Relative to the germline gene, one junction end is altered; a read error may explain this. This chain uses TRBV7-8 with TRBJ1-6, with D possibly matching TRBD1 (6 bases). This CDR3 contains 18 residues. Germline V lookup: CDR1 SGHVS, CDR2 FQNEAQ. The CDR3 region is CASSLINDRSSYNSSLHF. The CDR3, as DNA: TGTGCCAGCAGCCTAATCAACGACAGGAGCTCCTATAATTCATCCCTCCACTTT.

This chain uses TRBV12-3 or TRBV12-4 with TRBJ2-5, with TRBD1 matching 10 bases. The CDR3 covers 18 residues. Unmatched junction bases numbered 16, after V lost 4 bases and J lost 5 bases. The CDR3 is CASSSTGTGVGIRETQYF. In DNA form, the CDR3 reads TGTGCCAGCAGTTCTACCGGGACAGGGGTGGGGATACGGGAGACCCAGTACTTC.